Included here is one TCR beta chain sequence, with context. Donors were grouped by their self-reported clinical history. Two consecutive negative NP/OP PCR tests, clearance, or resolved symptoms defined Cohort 3 recovery. These data belong to a study of blood T cell repertoires in COVID-19. Background on the study: Sources were T cells, B-cell-depleted T cells, or PBMCs; the material itself was cDNA or gDNA.

The germline CDR1 and CDR2 sequences are MDHEN and SYDVKM. V lost 1 base to trimming and J lost 10 bases, with 13 bases between them. This CDR3 contains 13 residues. Original processing methods: Estimates of nucleated cell counts were drawn from the amplification of reference gene primers. Repertoires were generated with immunoSEQ multiplex PCR, while TCRdb's copy carries only in-frame clones and drops some. Clone size and the V and J calls come from that table; the DNA yielded D and trimming. In the table there are fewer than 350,000 clones, around nine tenths of which are singletons. The chain joins TRBV28 to TRBJ1-2, with a weak D call TRBD1 (6 bases). The sequencing input was PBMCs or T cells enriched from blood (not recorded which). This sequence was found in a woman between 40 and 50 years old who had recovered from COVID-19. Written as DNA, the CDR3 is TGTGCCAGCAGTTTATTACAGGGTATCGACTACACCTTC. Encoded protein: CASSLLQGIDYTF.